This is a list of T cell receptor beta chains from one sample in a study of shared clonotypes between healthy human individuals. Sequenced by immunoSEQ multiplex PCR; TCRdb stores in-frame clones only, minus some. This table holds about 2 million clones, roughly 95% found once. Sequenced input: naive CD8+ T cells sorted from blood. These receptors were collected from a man younger than 35 in good health. Each CDR3 is given with its conserved first and last residue. Each record gives: J gene, D gene, clone size, V gene, CDR3 protein, CDR3 DNA. A D gene is named only where the DNA matches it firmly. Part of the rows lack a size; the others show once, few, many or a class for expanded clones.

j_call: TRBJ1-5
d_call: TRBD1
clone_size: -
v_call: TRBV7-9
cdr3_aa: CASSQGQGDQPQHF
cdr3_nt: TGTGCCAGCAGCCAGGGACAGGGGGATCAGCCCCAGCATTTT

j_call: TRBJ1-2
d_call: -
clone_size: -
v_call: TRBV5-6
cdr3_aa: CASSAQGYGYGYTF
cdr3_nt: TGTGCCAGCAGCGCGCAGGGGTACGGCTATGGCTACACCTTC

j_call: TRBJ1-5
d_call: -
clone_size: -
v_call: TRBV10-2
cdr3_aa: CASSEFGDNQPQHF
cdr3_nt: TGCGCCAGCAGTGAATTCGGGGACAATCAGCCCCAGCATTTT

j_call: TRBJ2-7
d_call: -
clone_size: -
v_call: TRBV6-1
cdr3_aa: CASSEDPGFYEQYF
cdr3_nt: TGTGCCAGCAGTGAAGACCCAGGGTTTTACGAGCAGTACTTC

j_call: TRBJ1-2
d_call: -
clone_size: -
v_call: TRBV13
cdr3_aa: CASSLTGFYGYTF
cdr3_nt: TGTGCCAGCAGCCTAACAGGATTCTATGGCTACACCTTC

j_call: TRBJ1-1
d_call: -
clone_size: -
v_call: TRBV25-1
cdr3_aa: CASSEAGYTEAFF
cdr3_nt: TGTGCCAGCAGTGAAGCAGGGTACACTGAAGCTTTCTTT

j_call: TRBJ2-1
d_call: TRBD2
clone_size: -
v_call: TRBV9
cdr3_aa: CASSTQAGEKYNEQFF
cdr3_nt: TGTGCCAGCAGCACCCAAGCGGGAGAAAAGTACAATGAGCAGTTCTTC

j_call: TRBJ1-1
d_call: -
clone_size: -
v_call: TRBV5-5
cdr3_aa: CASSVDTNTEAFF
cdr3_nt: TGTGCCAGCAGCGTCGACACGAACACTGAAGCTTTCTTT

j_call: TRBJ2-7
d_call: -
clone_size: -
v_call: TRBV2
cdr3_aa: CASSDPGGGYEQYF
cdr3_nt: TGTGCCAGCAGCGACCCGGGGGGCGGGTACGAGCAGTACTTC

j_call: TRBJ2-5
d_call: -
clone_size: -
v_call: TRBV12-1
cdr3_aa: CASSLGLAGETQYF
cdr3_nt: TGTGCCAGCAGCCTCGGACTAGCGGGGGAGACCCAGTACTTC

j_call: TRBJ2-7
d_call: -
clone_size: -
v_call: TRBV11-2
cdr3_aa: CASSLGVGVYEQYF
cdr3_nt: TGTGCCAGCAGCTTAGGGGTGGGGGTCTACGAGCAGTACTTC

j_call: TRBJ2-2
d_call: TRBD2
clone_size: -
v_call: TRBV27
cdr3_aa: CASSYGLAGAGELFF
cdr3_nt: TGTGCCAGCAGTTACGGGCTAGCGGGAGCCGGGGAGCTGTTTTTT

j_call: TRBJ1-1
d_call: TRBD1
clone_size: -
v_call: TRBV10-3
cdr3_aa: CAISRDRGPNTEAFF
cdr3_nt: TGTGCCATCAGCCGGGACAGGGGCCCGAACACTGAAGCTTTCTTT

j_call: TRBJ1-2
d_call: -
clone_size: once
v_call: TRBV6-5
cdr3_aa: CASSYPRGDYGYTF
cdr3_nt: TGTGCCAGCAGTTACCCCAGGGGAGACTATGGCTACACCTTC

j_call: TRBJ2-5
d_call: -
clone_size: -
v_call: TRBV9
cdr3_aa: CASSVADWQETQYF
cdr3_nt: TGTGCCAGCAGCGTAGCGGACTGGCAAGAGACCCAGTACTTC

j_call: TRBJ2-7
d_call: TRBD2
clone_size: -
v_call: TRBV30
cdr3_aa: CAWSGHRTSGSPTLYEQYF
cdr3_nt: TGTGCCTGGAGTGGCCACCGGACTAGCGGGAGCCCCACGCTGTACGAGCAGTACTTC

j_call: TRBJ2-7
d_call: -
clone_size: -
v_call: TRBV7-6
cdr3_aa: CASSGRLGGLQYEQYF
cdr3_nt: TGTGCCAGCAGCGGCCGACTTGGAGGGTTGCAATACGAGCAGTACTTC

j_call: TRBJ2-7
d_call: TRBD2
clone_size: -
v_call: TRBV4-3
cdr3_aa: CASSQVREGYEQYF
cdr3_nt: TGCGCCAGCAGCCAAGTACGGGAGGGTTACGAGCAGTACTTC

j_call: TRBJ2-3
d_call: TRBD2
clone_size: -
v_call: TRBV10-3
cdr3_aa: CAIAGGPDTQYF
cdr3_nt: TGTGCCATTGCGGGGGGGCCAGATACGCAGTATTTT

j_call: TRBJ2-7
d_call: -
clone_size: -
v_call: TRBV9
cdr3_aa: CASSVEPYSYEQYF
cdr3_nt: TGTGCCAGCAGCGTAGAACCATACTCCTACGAGCAGTACTTC

j_call: TRBJ2-7
d_call: -
clone_size: -
v_call: TRBV27
cdr3_aa: CASSLGSGVYEQYF
cdr3_nt: TGTGCCAGCAGTTTAGGCTCCGGGGTCTACGAGCAGTACTTC

j_call: TRBJ1-4
d_call: TRBD1
clone_size: -
v_call: TRBV9
cdr3_aa: CASSVGQGIEKLFF
cdr3_nt: TGTGCCAGCAGCGTAGGACAGGGTATCGAAAAACTGTTTTTT

j_call: TRBJ2-7
d_call: -
clone_size: -
v_call: TRBV10-2
cdr3_aa: CASSESSYEQYF
cdr3_nt: TGCGCCAGCAGTGAATCTTCCTACGAGCAGTACTTC